A selection of T cell receptor beta chains follows, all from one sample in a study of beta chain features in type 1 diabetes. Assay used: immunoSEQ multiplex PCR; TCRdb lists only in-frame clones, some missing. The sample contains around 340,000 clones, around 9.3% of which appear only once. The sequencing sample was made of central memory CD4+ T cells from blood. The origin of the receptors is a man aged 25 to 45 with type 1 diabetes. Each CDR3 is given with its conserved first and last residue.

CASVANQNTGELFF,TRBV5-1,TRBJ2-2
CASSLGASQGEKLFF,TRBV18,TRBJ1-4
CASSLTSGNYEQYF,TRBV5-1,TRBJ2-7
CASSLGSSGGPGDTQYF,TRBV7-2,TRBJ2-3
CASSHRRHNEQFF,TRBV27,TRBJ2-1
CASSPQRETQYF,TRBV7-2,TRBJ2-5
CASRLAVLTGELFF,TRBV5-1,TRBJ2-2
CASSLTGVVGEQFF,TRBV7-2,TRBJ2-1
CASSELIDSYNEQFF,TRBV10-3,TRBJ2-1
CAWSDGRSSAEQYF,TRBV30,TRBJ2-7
CASSLATGVGNTIYF,TRBV7-2,TRBJ1-3
CSVSGTGGADTQYF,TRBV29-1,TRBJ2-3
CASSLSTSNEQYF,TRBV7-2,TRBJ2-7
CASSISGNTEAFF,TRBV5-1,TRBJ1-1
CASSYSGYQNEQFF,TRBV6-5,TRBJ2-1
CMGTEAFF,TRBV28,TRBJ1-1
CASSLGVNTEAFF,TRBV13,TRBJ1-1
CATLRTGVDTQYF,TRBV15,TRBJ2-3
CASSQDRAREQYF,TRBV7-2,TRBJ2-7
CASSLEGGVRSGANVLTF,TRBV5-4,TRBJ2-6
CAWSVGIAKNIQYF,TRBV30,TRBJ2-4
CASSRDRGVDGYTF,TRBV6-6,TRBJ1-2
CASSFAGGQRGTDTQYF,TRBV7-8,TRBJ2-3
CASSDDSNYGYTF,TRBV11-2,TRBJ1-2
CASSLIADEAFF,TRBV11-2,TRBJ1-1
CASSFEGAGYGYTF,TRBV5-4,TRBJ1-2
CAMRGEPDTQYF,TRBV2,TRBJ2-3
CASSPGQGNTEAFF,TRBV2,TRBJ1-1
CASSPTDTQYF,TRBV7-8,TRBJ2-3
CASSQDPALAGGPRELFF,TRBV4-3,TRBJ2-2
CASSLMDGFYGYTF,TRBV5-1,TRBJ1-2
CASSLQGPNQPQHF,TRBV7-2,TRBJ1-5
CASSYSTRRFEAFF,TRBV6-5,TRBJ1-1
CASRSIQGNYGYTF,TRBV6-6,TRBJ1-2
CASSDRDQPQHF,TRBV7-2,TRBJ1-5
CASSLENARNTEAFF,TRBV7-2,TRBJ1-1
CSVDLGRTTGELFF,TRBV29-1,TRBJ2-2
CASTWGDSYEQYF,TRBV6-5,TRBJ2-7
CASSEGGAGEKLFF,TRBV2,TRBJ1-4
CASSLGTDQPQHF,TRBV7-2,TRBJ1-5
CASKLSRGPRLHF,TRBV11-2,TRBJ1-6
CASSVGQETQYF,TRBV9,TRBJ2-5
CASSRQALSTEAFF,TRBV19,TRBJ1-1
CASSVGTGGIETQYF,TRBV9,TRBJ2-5
CASSLRGDGYTF,TRBV5-5,TRBJ1-2
CASSAREGANVLTF,TRBV9,TRBJ2-6
CASSDPGMNTEAFF,TRBV10-2,TRBJ1-1
CSVVLVVNTQYF,TRBV29-1,TRBJ2-3
CASSFQGRGQGYTF,TRBV11-1,TRBJ1-2
CASSVGPSNYGYTF,TRBV9,TRBJ1-2
CASSSTSGGTYEQYF,TRBV5-1,TRBJ2-7
CASSEGEAEKLFF,TRBV2,TRBJ1-4
CASSANRGYEQYF,TRBV4-3,TRBJ2-7